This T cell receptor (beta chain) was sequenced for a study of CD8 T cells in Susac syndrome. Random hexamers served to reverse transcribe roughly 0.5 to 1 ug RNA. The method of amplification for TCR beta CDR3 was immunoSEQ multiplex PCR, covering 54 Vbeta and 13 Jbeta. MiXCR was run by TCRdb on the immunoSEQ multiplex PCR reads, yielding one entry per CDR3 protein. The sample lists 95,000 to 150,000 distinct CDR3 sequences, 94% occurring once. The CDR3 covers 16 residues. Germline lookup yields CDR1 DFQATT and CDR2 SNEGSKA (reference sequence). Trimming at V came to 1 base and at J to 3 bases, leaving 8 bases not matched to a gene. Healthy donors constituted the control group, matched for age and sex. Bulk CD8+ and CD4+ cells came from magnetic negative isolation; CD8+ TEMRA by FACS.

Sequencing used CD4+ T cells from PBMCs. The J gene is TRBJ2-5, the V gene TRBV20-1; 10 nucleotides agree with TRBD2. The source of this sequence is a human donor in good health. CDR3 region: CSARGVGSGRKETQYF. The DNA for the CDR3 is TGCAGTGCTAGAGGGGTTGGTAGCGGGAGGAAAGAGACCCAGTACTTC.